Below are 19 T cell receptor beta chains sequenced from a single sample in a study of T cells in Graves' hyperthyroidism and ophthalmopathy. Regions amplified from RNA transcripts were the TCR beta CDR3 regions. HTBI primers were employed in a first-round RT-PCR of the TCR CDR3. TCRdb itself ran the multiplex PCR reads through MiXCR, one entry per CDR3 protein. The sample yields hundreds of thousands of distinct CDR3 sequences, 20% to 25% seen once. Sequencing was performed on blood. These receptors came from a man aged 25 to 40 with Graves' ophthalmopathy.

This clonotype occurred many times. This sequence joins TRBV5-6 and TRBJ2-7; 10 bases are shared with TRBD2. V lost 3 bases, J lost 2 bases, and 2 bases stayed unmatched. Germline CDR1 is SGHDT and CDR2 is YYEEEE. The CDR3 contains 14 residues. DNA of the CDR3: TGTGCCAGCAGCTGGACTAGCGGCACCTACGAGCAGTACTTC. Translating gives CASSWTSGTYEQYF.

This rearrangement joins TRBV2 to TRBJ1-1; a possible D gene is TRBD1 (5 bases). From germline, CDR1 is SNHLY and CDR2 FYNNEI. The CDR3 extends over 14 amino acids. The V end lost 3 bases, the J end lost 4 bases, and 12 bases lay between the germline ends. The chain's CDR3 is CASSDIVGVTEAFF. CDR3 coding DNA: TGTGCCAGCAGTGATATTGTAGGGGTCACTGAAGCTTTCTTT. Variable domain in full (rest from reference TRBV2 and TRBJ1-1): EPEVTQTPSHQVTQMGQEVILRCVPISNHLYFYWYRQILGQKVEFLVSFYNNEISEKSEIFDDQFSVERPDGSNFTLKIRSTKLEDSAMYFCASSDIVGVTEAFFGQGTRLTVV.

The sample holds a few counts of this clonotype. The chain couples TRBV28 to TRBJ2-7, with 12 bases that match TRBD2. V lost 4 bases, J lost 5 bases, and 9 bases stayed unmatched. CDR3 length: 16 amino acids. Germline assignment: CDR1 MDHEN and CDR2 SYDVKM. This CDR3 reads CASSSTSRLAGDEQYF. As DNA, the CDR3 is TGTGCCAGCAGTTCTACTTCCAGACTAGCGGGAGACGAGCAGTACTTC.

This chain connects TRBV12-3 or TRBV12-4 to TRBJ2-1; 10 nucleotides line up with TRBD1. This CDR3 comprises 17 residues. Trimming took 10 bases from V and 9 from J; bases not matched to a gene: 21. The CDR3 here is CATAPPLGTGDGSEQFF. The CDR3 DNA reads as TGTGCCACCGCCCCCCCGTTGGGGACAGGGGACGGGAGTGAGCAGTTCTTC.

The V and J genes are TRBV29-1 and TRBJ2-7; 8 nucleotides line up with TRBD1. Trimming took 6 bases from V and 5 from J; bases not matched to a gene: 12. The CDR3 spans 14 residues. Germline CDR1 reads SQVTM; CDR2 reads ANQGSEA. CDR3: CSVRQGPGGHEQYF. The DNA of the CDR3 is TGCAGCGTCCGACAGGGGCCCGGGGGACACGAGCAGTACTTC.

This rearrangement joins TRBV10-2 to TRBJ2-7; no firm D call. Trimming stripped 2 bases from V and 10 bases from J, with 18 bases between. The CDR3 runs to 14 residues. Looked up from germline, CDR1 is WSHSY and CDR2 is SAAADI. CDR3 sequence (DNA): TGCGCCAGCAGTGAGATCATATCGGCGGCCCGACAGTACTTC. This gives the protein CASSEIISAARQYF.

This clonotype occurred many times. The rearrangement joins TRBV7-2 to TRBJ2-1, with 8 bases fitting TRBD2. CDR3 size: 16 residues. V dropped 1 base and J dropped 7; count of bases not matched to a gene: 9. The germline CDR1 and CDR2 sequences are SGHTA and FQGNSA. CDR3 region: CASSLVPGGPGNEQFF. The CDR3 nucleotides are TGTGCCAGCAGCTTAGTTCCGGGAGGGCCGGGAAATGAGCAGTTCTTC.

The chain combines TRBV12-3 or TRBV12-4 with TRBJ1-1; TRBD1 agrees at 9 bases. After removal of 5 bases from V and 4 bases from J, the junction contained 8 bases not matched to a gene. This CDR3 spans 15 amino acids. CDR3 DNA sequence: TGTGCCAGCAGTGTAGACACAGGGGGCGGCACTGAAGCTTTCTTT. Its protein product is CASSVDTGGGTEAFF.

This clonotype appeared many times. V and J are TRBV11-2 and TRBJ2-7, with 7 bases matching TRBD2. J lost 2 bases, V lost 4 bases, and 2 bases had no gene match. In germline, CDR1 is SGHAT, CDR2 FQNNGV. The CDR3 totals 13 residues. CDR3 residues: CASSSGLTYEQYF. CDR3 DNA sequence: TGTGCCAGCAGCTCGGGACTAACCTACGAGCAGTACTTC. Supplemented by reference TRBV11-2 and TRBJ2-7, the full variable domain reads EAGVAQSPRYKIIEKRQSVAFWCNPISGHATLYWYQQILGQGPKLLIQFQNNGVVDDSQLPKDRFSAERLKGVDSTLKIQPAKLEDSAVYLCASSSGLTYEQYFGPGTRLTVT.

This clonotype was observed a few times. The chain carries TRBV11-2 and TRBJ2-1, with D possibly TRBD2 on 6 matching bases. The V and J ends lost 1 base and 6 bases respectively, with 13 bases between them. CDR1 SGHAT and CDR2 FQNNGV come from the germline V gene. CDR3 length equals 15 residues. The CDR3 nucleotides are TGTGCCAGCAGCTTAGTACGGGGGTCACCCAATGAGCAGTTCTTC. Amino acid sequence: CASSLVRGSPNEQFF.

The chain's CDR3 is CASGRQGLRNTEAFF. CDR3 DNA: TGTGCCAGCGGCCGACAGGGGCTAAGGAACACTGAAGCTTTCTTT. The V call is TRBV3-1, the J call TRBJ1-1; 8 bases line up with TRBD1. The V gene end was trimmed by 8 bases and the J gene end by 1 base; junction bases not matched to a gene: 9. The CDR3 sequence is 15 residues long. In germline, CDR1 is LGHDT, CDR2 YNNKEL (reference sequence).

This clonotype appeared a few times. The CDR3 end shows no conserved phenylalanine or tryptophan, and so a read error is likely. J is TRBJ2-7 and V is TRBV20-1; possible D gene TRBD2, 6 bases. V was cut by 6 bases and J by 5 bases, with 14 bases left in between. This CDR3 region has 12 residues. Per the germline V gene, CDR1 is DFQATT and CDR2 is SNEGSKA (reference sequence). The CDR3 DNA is TGCAGTGCGTCGGGACTTGGGAACGAGCAGTACATC. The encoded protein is CSASGLGNEQYI.

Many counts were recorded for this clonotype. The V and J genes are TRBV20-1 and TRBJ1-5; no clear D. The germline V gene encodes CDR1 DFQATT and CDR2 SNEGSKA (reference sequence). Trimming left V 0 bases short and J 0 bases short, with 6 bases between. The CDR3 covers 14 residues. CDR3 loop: CSARDTFSNQPQHF. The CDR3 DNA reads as TGCAGTGCTAGAGACACATTTAGCAATCAGCCCCAGCATTTT.

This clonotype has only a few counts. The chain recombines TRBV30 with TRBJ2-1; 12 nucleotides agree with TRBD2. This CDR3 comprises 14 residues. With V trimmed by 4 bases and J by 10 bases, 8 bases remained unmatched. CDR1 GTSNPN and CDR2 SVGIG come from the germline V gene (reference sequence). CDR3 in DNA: TGTGCCTGGACTCGACTAGCGGGAGACAGGGAGCAGTTCTTC. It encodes CAWTRLAGDREQFF. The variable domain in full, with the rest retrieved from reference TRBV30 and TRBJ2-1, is SQTIHQWPATLVQPVGSPLSLECTVEGTSNPNLYWYRQAAGRGLQLLFYSVGIGQISSEVPQNLSASRPQDRQFILSSKKLLLSDSGFYLCAWTRLAGDREQFFGPGTRLTVL.

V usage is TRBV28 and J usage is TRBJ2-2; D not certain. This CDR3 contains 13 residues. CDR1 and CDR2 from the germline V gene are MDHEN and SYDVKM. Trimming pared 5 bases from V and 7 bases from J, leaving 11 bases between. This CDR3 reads CASSPVPFGELFF. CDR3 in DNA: TGTGCCAGCAGTCCAGTCCCGTTCGGGGAGCTGTTTTTT.

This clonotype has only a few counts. In DNA form, the CDR3 reads TGTGCCAGTAGTCTCGGGACGGACGAACCGAACACTGAAGCTTTCTTT. Amino acid sequence: CASSLGTDEPNTEAFF. The chain employs TRBV19 and TRBJ1-1; possible D gene TRBD1, 5 bases. V was cut by 5 bases and J by 1 base, with 17 bases left in between. The germline V gene has CDR1 LNHDA and CDR2 SQIVND (reference sequence). CDR3 size: 16 residues.

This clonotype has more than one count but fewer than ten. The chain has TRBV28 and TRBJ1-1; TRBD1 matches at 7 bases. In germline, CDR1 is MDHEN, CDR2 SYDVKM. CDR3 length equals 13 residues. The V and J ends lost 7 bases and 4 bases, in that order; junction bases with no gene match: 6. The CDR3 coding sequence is TGTGCCAGCATCCAGACAGGGCGCACTGAAGCTTTCTTT. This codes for CASIQTGRTEAFF.

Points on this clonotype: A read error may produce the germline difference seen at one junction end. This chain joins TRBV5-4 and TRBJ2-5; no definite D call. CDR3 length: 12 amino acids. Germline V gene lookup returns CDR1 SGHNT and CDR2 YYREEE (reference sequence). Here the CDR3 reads CASGLDQETQYF. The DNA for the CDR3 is TGTGCCAGCGGCTTGGACCAAGAGACCCAGTACTTC.

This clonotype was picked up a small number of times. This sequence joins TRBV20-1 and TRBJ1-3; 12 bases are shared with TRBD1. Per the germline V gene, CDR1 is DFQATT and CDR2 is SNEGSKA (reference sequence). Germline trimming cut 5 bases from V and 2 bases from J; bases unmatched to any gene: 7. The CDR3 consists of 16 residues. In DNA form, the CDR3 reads TGCAGTGCTTTCCCCCGGGACAGGGGGCCTGGAAACACCATATATTTT. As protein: CSAFPRDRGPGNTIYF.